The present T cell receptor (beta chain) was sequenced within a study of T-cell memory formation after mild COVID-19. There are many counts of this clonotype. TCRdb reanalysed the 5' RACE reads using MiXCR and keeps one entry per CDR3 protein. The sample includes under 250,000 distinct CDR3 sequences, roughly 10% of them seen just once. The sample was PBMCs or a T cell subset sorted from them (not recorded which). The clonotype originates from a young man who had mild COVID-19 (a few samples of this study predate the infection). Cell type and time point are not known.

In DNA, the CDR3 is TGTGCCAGCAGCCGGGGACTAGCGGAAGAGACCCAGTACTTC. Protein product: CASSRGLAEETQYF. This chain uses TRBV5-5 with TRBJ2-5; 11 bases match TRBD2. Germline V lookup: CDR1 SGHKS, CDR2 YYEKEE (reference sequence). Losses at the gene ends were 4 bases for V and 3 bases for J; bases not matched to a gene: 2. This CDR3 is 14 amino acids long.